This T cell receptor (beta chain) was captured in a study of blood T cell dynamics during melanoma immunotherapy. Overall study findings and caveats: The study could not tell melanoma-specific clones from general immune activation.

Concerning this clone: Its matching antigen is unknown. At the DNA level, this CDR3 is encoded by other sequences in the same sample as well.

Specified time point: pre-treatment baseline. V lost 0 bases, J lost 1 base, and 7 bases stayed unmatched. CDR3 length equals 17 residues. Germline V gene lookup returns CDR1 SGHRS and CDR2 YFSETQ. DNA loading was fixed at about 0.35 ug for all bulk PBMC samples. Produced via immunoSEQ multiplex PCR; TCRdb's table is partial and in-frame only. The sample has some 16,000 clones; approximately 87% are singletons. This receptor was identified in a human donor with melanoma. The chain links TRBV5-1 to TRBJ2-4; 7 nucleotides line up with TRBD1. The source material was blood, sampled from a patient treated with checkpoint blockade. The CDR3 bases are TGCGCCAGCAGCTTGGGGGACAGTTCCCTCGCCAAAAACATTCAGTACTTC. It codes for CASSLGDSSLAKNIQYF. Variable domain in full (rest from reference TRBV5-1 and TRBJ2-4): KAGVTQTPRYLIKTRGQQVTLSCSPISGHRSVSWYQQTPGQGLQFLFEYFSETQRNKGNFPGRFSGRQFSNSRSEMNVSTLELGDSALYLCASSLGDSSLAKNIQYFGAGTRLSVL.